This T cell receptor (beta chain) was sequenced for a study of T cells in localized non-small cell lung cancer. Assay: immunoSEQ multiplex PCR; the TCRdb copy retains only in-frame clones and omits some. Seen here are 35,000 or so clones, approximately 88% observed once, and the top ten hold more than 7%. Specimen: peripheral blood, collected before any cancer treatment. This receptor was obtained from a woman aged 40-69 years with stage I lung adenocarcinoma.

CDR3 in DNA: TGTGCCAGCAGCTTGCGGGACTACACCGGGGAGCTGTTTTTT. Its translation: CASSLRDYTGELFF. The chain combines TRBV7-8 with TRBJ2-2; possibly TRBD2 for D (6 bases). Trimming removed 3 bases at V and 3 bases at J, with 8 bases between. Germline CDR1 reads SGHVS; CDR2 reads FQNEAQ. CDR3 length equals 14 residues.